This entry is about one T cell receptor (beta chain). Its antigen remains unidentified. No base quality values were provided; no much bigger clone lies one nucleotide off. V was cut back by 3 bases and J by 3 bases, leaving a gap of 9 bases between them. Including the terminal cysteine and phenylalanine, the CDR3 comprises 14 residues. Here the CDR3 DNA is all that survives: 42 bases in frame from base 1. The germline V gene gives CDR1 as SNHLY and CDR2 as FYNNEI. The sample comes from a study of CD8 T cells in Susac syndrome (dated by TCRdb to between 2017 and 2020). Context from the whole study: The study used repertoire sequencing to test whether antigen drove CD8+ T cell activation and differentiation in Susac syndrome. Clonality of the CD8+ T cell repertoire was compared between eleven to twelve healthy donors, roughly 14 Susac syndrome patients and roughly 16 multiple sclerosis patients. Paper-wide results and their limitations: The number of individuals in the TCR sequencing and HLA analysis was acknowledged as relatively small.

Peripheral blood CD8+ and CD4+ T cells from healthy donors, Susac syndrome patients and multiple sclerosis patients were profiled by high-throughput TCR beta sequencing. The multiple sclerosis controls were treatment-naive patients whose relapsing-remitting disease, either stable or active, fulfilled the revised McDonald criteria. CD8+ TEMRA cells were enriched by FACS, while bulk CD8+ and CD4+ T cells were purified by magnetic negative isolation. Blood was collected in EDTA tubes and processed within 24 hours, with PBMCs isolated through density gradient centrifugation. PBMCs intended for TCR sequencing were frozen in liquid nitrogen and were later thawed in a 37 degrees C water bath. Purity of sorted or isolated CD4+, CD8+ and CD8+ TEMRA cells was at least 90%. RNA was extracted with the RNeasy kit and about 0.5 to 1 ug was reverse transcribed using random hexamers. TCR beta CDR3 regions were amplified with the immunoSEQ multiplex PCR assay covering 54 Vbeta and 13 Jbeta segments. To correct PCR amplification bias, a synthetic template baseline was used for both primer optimization and computational correction. From the authors' description of their analysis: Reads were annotated to V, D and J genes according to IMGT and were analyzed with immunoSEQ Analyzer, with only productive sequences retained. Clonality was computed as one minus Shannon entropy normalized by log2 of the number of productive unique sequences. For each patient and control, public and private clones were evaluated within the 100 most prevalent clones. Clones were defined as Susac-specific when absent from the healthy and MS cohorts, from 1052 published viral clones and from other ImmuneACCESS disease sequences. TCRdb reworked the public reads: Q25 trimming with fastp, MiXCR clone assembly, productive beta chains retained. A single entry per CDR3 protein holds the most common genes and DNA from its merged rows. TCRdb's processing, not the authors', yielded these V and J calls. Here the sample has more than 70,000 distinct CDR3 sequences; 75% to 95% occur a single time. Jointly, the top ten make up 0.5% to 0.6% of the sample.

The TCR originated in a human donor with multiple sclerosis. Sequencing input: CD8+ T cells from PBMCs. The chain uses TRBV2 and TRBJ1-5; the D gene assignment is ambiguous. CDR3 protein: CASSDPGINQPQHF. Here is the DNA: TGTGCCAGCAGTGACCCGGGCATCAATCAGCCCCAGCATTTT. Supplemented by the reference TRBV2 and TRBJ1-5 proteins around the CDR3, the complete variable domain is EPEVTQTPSHQVTQMGQEVILRCVPISNHLYFYWYRQILGQKVEFLVSFYNNEISEKSEIFDDQFSVERPDGSNFTLKIRSTKLEDSAMYFCASSDPGINQPQHFGDGTRLSIL.